This T cell receptor beta chain was identified in a study of shared clonotypes between healthy human individuals. Background on the study: Donors had three CD4 naive, three CD4 memory, two CD8 naive and one CD8 memory plate apiece.

Sequencing used immunoSEQ multiplex PCR; TCRdb keeps in-frame clones, though not all of them. Of roughly 2 million clones listed, roughly 95% are singletons. The CDR3 contains 16 residues. V was shortened by 7 bases and J by 0 bases, with 21 bases between the two germline ends. Germline CDR1 is SQVTM and CDR2 is ANQGSEA. The chain has TRBV29-1 and TRBJ2-5; D is perhaps TRBD1 or TRBD2 (5 bases each). The TCR sequence derives from a man younger than 35 in good health. The source material was naive CD4+ T cells sorted from blood. Subset given: CD45RA+ positively selected. For the CDR3, the DNA is TGCAGCGCCTGGGGGACGACAGATACGTACCAAGAGACCCAGTACTTC. Its translation: CSAWGTTDTYQETQYF.